The sequence of this T cell receptor (beta chain) was determined in a study of blood T cell repertoires in COVID-19. Measured with immunoSEQ multiplex PCR; TCRdb has only the in-frame clones, and not every one. The sample carries roughly 38,000 clones, 86% recorded once. Germline lookup yields CDR1 LNHDA and CDR2 SQIVND (reference sequence). The CDR3 totals 16 residues. Losses at the gene ends were 7 bases for V and 4 bases for J; bases not matched to a gene: 12. V is TRBV19 and J is TRBJ1-5, with 8 bases aligning to TRBD1. Material: peripheral blood. The TCR comes from a man in his 70s with acute or convalescent COVID-19. As DNA, the CDR3 is TGTGCCAGTACCTCAAAGCCGGGACAGGTGAATCAGCCCCAGCATTTT. It translates to CASTSKPGQVNQPQHF.